This T cell receptor (beta chain) was recovered during a study of blood T cell repertoires in COVID-19. CDR3 length: 14 residues. V lost 7 bases to trimming and J lost 4 bases, with 16 bases between them. CDR1 and CDR2 from the germline V gene are MNHEY and SVGAGI. Sequencing used immunoSEQ multiplex PCR; TCRdb keeps in-frame clones, though not all of them. The table has under 200,000 clones, about 86% seen once. The specimen was peripheral blood. The TCR originated in a woman aged 55-69 years with COVID-19, enrolled during active disease. V and J are TRBV6-5 and TRBJ1-2; perhaps TRBD1 as D (5 bases). CDR3 DNA: TGTGCCAGCAAAGTGTCCGGGGGGTTCTATGGCTACACCTTC. Its translation: CASKVSGGFYGYTF.